Listed here are 29 T cell receptor beta chains from one sample, sequenced in a study of T cell repertoires in aging, cancer and after chemotherapy. TRB rearrangements spanning V, D and J were amplified using mixed TRB-A/B primers. MiXCR was run by TCRdb on the multiplex PCR reads, yielding one entry per CDR3 protein. The repertoire holds around 5,000 distinct CDR3 sequences, with about 25% as singletons. Amplification of TCR beta used genomic DNA extracted from peripheral blood. Sequenced sample: blood. The source is a human donor with a blood cancer.

This clonotype was seen a few times. The genes are TRBV19 and TRBJ1-4, with 10 bases fitting TRBD1. The CDR3 has 15 amino acids. The germline V gene encodes CDR1 LNHDA and CDR2 SQIVND (reference sequence). V trimming: 4 bases; J trimming: 7 bases; junction bases outside the gene matches: 6. CDR3 sequence: CASSKTGGQVEKLFF. CDR3 in DNA: TGTGCCAGTAGTAAGACAGGGGGCCAGGTTGAAAAACTGTTTTTT.

V usage is TRBV5-1 and J usage is TRBJ2-1, with 10 bases matching TRBD2. V shed 0 bases and J 8 bases; nucleotides not matched to a gene: 11. Germline-derived CDR1 and CDR2 are SGHRS and YFSETQ. This CDR3 comprises 17 residues. DNA of the CDR3: TGCGCCAGCAGCTTGGGGGCTAGCGGGAGTAATAACGATGAGCAGTTCTTC. This codes for CASSLGASGSNNDEQFF.

This clonotype rates as medium-sized. The chain joins TRBV6-4 to TRBJ2-5, with D possibly TRBD2 on 6 matching bases. The CDR3 loop spans 14 amino acids. The germline V gene has CDR1 MRHNA and CDR2 SNTAGT. V was trimmed by 3 bases and J by 5 bases, leaving 13 bases between them. The CDR3 protein is CASSETSGSETQYF. The CDR3 bases are TGTGCCAGCAGTGAGACTAGTGGAAGTGAGACCCAGTACTTC.

This clonotype is medium-sized. The chain has TRBV29-1 and TRBJ1-2; D is unclear. The CDR3 sequence is 13 residues long. Germline values: CDR1 SQVTM, CDR2 ANQGSEA. Trimming shortened V by 7 bases and J by 4 bases, and 16 bases separated the two germline ends. In DNA, the CDR3 is TGCAGCGCGGAGCTTATTCCTTTCTATGGCTACACCTTC. As protein: CSAELIPFYGYTF.

J is TRBJ1-1 and V is TRBV6-1; D is possibly TRBD1 (5 bases). V gave up 1 base and J gave up 1 base, with 10 bases separating them. From germline, CDR1 is MNHNS and CDR2 SASEGT. The CDR3 totals 15 residues. The CDR3 nucleotides are TGTGCCAGCAGTGAAGTAGGACACCGGAACACTGAAGCTTTCTTT. Its protein product is CASSEVGHRNTEAFF.

In this sample, this clonotype is medium-sized. The chain combines TRBV29-1 with TRBJ1-5, with D possibly TRBD1 on 5 matching bases. This CDR3 is built from 13 residues. V gave up 4 bases and J gave up 5 bases, with 12 bases separating them. Germline V lookup: CDR1 SQVTM, CDR2 ANQGSEA. The CDR3 coding sequence is TGCAGCGTTGTGGACAAATGGGATCAGCCCCAGCATTTT. It codes for CSVVDKWDQPQHF.

This clonotype was observed a few times. The chain couples TRBV20-1 to TRBJ2-7; 11 bases are a match to TRBD1. The CDR3 runs to 14 residues. Germline assignment: CDR1 DFQATT and CDR2 SNEGSKA (reference sequence). The V and J ends lost 5 bases and 5 bases, in that order; junction bases with no gene match: 8. CDR3 region: CSAGFGTGGDEQYF. CDR3 nucleotide sequence: TGCAGTGCTGGATTTGGGACAGGGGGTGACGAGCAGTACTTC.

About this clonotype: The junction departs from the called germline gene at one end, perhaps through a read error. DNA of the CDR3: TGTGCCAGTTGGCTCGGCGGCTCTGGAAACAACATATATTTT. Protein product: CASWLGGSGNNIYF. The V gene is TRBV28, the J gene TRBJ1-3; D unresolved. The germline V gene encodes CDR1 MDHEN and CDR2 SYDVKM. This CDR3 comprises 14 residues.

This clonotype is medium-sized (0.01 to 0.1%). The J gene is TRBJ2-1, the V gene TRBV5-4, with a possible D match to TRBD1 (5 bases). The CDR3 extends over 13 amino acids. Germline CDR1 reads SGHNT; CDR2 reads YYREEE (reference sequence). Trimming pared 1 base from V and 8 bases from J, leaving 10 bases between. The CDR3 region has the DNA TGTGCCAGCAGCTTGACAGGTTCCGATGAGCAGTTCTTC. Translating it yields CASSLTGSDEQFF.

By share of the sample, this clonotype is medium-sized. The rearrangement joins TRBV5-5 to TRBJ1-6; D gene ambiguous. CDR1 and CDR2 (germline): SGHKS, YYEKEE (reference sequence). Trimming removed 2 bases from V and 0 bases from J, with 6 bases in between. CDR3 length: 15 amino acids. The CDR3 protein is CASSFIGSYNSPLHF. As DNA, the CDR3 is TGTGCCAGCAGCTTCATCGGCTCCTATAATTCACCCCTCCACTTT. Drawing the rest from reference TRBV5-5 and TRBJ1-6, the complete variable domain is DAGVTQSPTHLIKTRGQQVTLRCSPISGHKSVSWYQQVLGQGPQFIFQYYEKEERGRGNFPDRFSARQFPNYSSELNVNALLLGDSALYLCASSFIGSYNSPLHFGNGTRLTVT.

This clonotype is medium-sized by share. The chain couples TRBV5-5 to TRBJ2-5; tentative D call: TRBD1 (5 bases). The CDR3 spans 14 residues. Germline-derived CDR1 and CDR2 are SGHKS and YYEKEE (reference sequence). V was cut by 1 base and J by 4 bases, with 11 bases left in between. The chain's CDR3 is CASSLFRVRETQYF. CDR3 nucleotides: TGTGCCAGCAGCTTGTTCAGGGTGAGAGAGACCCAGTACTTC.

The V call is TRBV6-6, the J call TRBJ2-7, with D perhaps matching TRBD1 (5 bases). CDR1 is MNHNY and CDR2 is SVGAGI in the germline V gene (reference sequence). Between the trimmed V and J ends, which lost 5 bases and 0 bases, there was a span of 14 bases. This CDR3 has 15 residues. The CDR3 sequence is CASSPRQSSSYEQYF. As DNA, the CDR3 is TGTGCCAGCAGTCCCCGACAGTCGAGCTCCTACGAGCAGTACTTC.

The chain joins TRBV12-3 or TRBV12-4 to TRBJ2-3; 8 nucleotides line up with TRBD2. CDR3 length: 13 residues. After removal of 8 bases from V and 5 bases from J, the junction contained 6 bases not matched to a gene. CDR3 sequence reads: CASGEAGVDTQYF. DNA for the CDR3: TGTGCCAGCGGAGAAGCGGGGGTAGATACGCAGTATTTT.

This clonotype is termed medium-sized. The chain joins TRBV6-5 to TRBJ2-6; no definite D call. This CDR3 has 15 residues. The germline CDR1 and CDR2 sequences are MNHEY and SVGAGI. With 2 bases removed from V and 0 bases from J, the gap between germline ends came to 5 bases. CDR3 loop: CASSYQASGANVLTF. The CDR3 bases are TGTGCCAGCAGTTACCAGGCCTCTGGGGCCAACGTCCTGACTTTC.

By share, this clonotype ranks as medium-sized. The chain joins TRBV19 to TRBJ2-6, with D possibly TRBD1 on 6 matching bases. The germline V gene has CDR1 LNHDA and CDR2 SQIVND (reference sequence). Trimming cost V 3 bases and J 0 bases, with 15 bases left between them. This CDR3 comprises 18 residues. CDR3 bases: TGTGCCAGTAGTATTCGGTACAGGGATTCCTCTGGGGCCAACGTCCTGACTTTC. Its protein product is CASSIRYRDSSGANVLTF. The variable domain in full, completed from reference TRBV19 and TRBJ2-6, reads DGGITQSPKYLFRKEGQNVTLSCEQNLNHDAMYWYRQDPGQGLRLIYYSQIVNDFQKGDIAEGYSVSREKKESFPLTVTSAQKNPTAFYLCASSIRYRDSSGANVLTFGAGSRLTVL.

This clonotype was counted only a few times. The chain couples TRBV7-9 to TRBJ2-7; tentative D call: TRBD2 (5 bases). The V gene lost 5 bases and the J gene lost 0 bases, with 14 bases spanning the gap. The CDR3 has 15 amino acids. Germline CDR1 SEHNR, CDR2 FQNEAQ (reference sequence). The CDR3 is CASSATGGSSYEQYF. The CDR3 DNA sequence: TGTGCCAGCAGCGCCACTGGAGGAAGCTCCTACGAGCAGTACTTC.

Written as DNA, the CDR3 is TGTGCCAGCAGTCCCCCCGGGGTCGGCAATCAGCCCCAGCATTTT. Translated, it gives CASSPPGVGNQPQHF. The chain uses TRBV6-1 and TRBJ1-5; D unclear. Germline V gene data show CDR1 as MNHNS and CDR2 as SASEGT. This CDR3 has 15 amino acids. V lost 5 bases, J lost 2 bases, and 13 bases lay in between.

By sample share, this clonotype is medium-sized. This chain joins TRBV27 and TRBJ2-1; D might be TRBD1 or TRBD2, each matching 5 bases. Trimming shortened V by 3 bases and J by 6 bases, and 12 bases separated the two germline ends. This CDR3 region has 14 residues. CDR1 MNHEY and CDR2 SMNVEV come from the germline V gene (reference sequence). CDR3 in amino acids: CASSLWGSGNEQFF. In nucleotides, the CDR3 is TGTGCCAGCAGTTTGTGGGGGAGTGGCAATGAGCAGTTCTTC.

This clonotype was observed a few times. The V and J genes are TRBV19 and TRBJ1-2; TRBD1 agrees at 7 bases. CDR1 and CDR2 (germline): LNHDA, SQIVND (reference sequence). The CDR3 is 15 residues long. Trimming took 7 bases from V and 7 from J; bases not matched to a gene: 15. DNA for the CDR3: TGTGCCAGTACCCCACCCGGGAGACAGGGCGGTGGCTACACCTTC. The encoded protein is CASTPPGRQGGGYTF.

By proportion, this clonotype is medium-sized. The chain joins TRBV6-5 to TRBJ2-5; TRBD1 matches at 9 bases. The CDR3 sequence is 15 residues long. The germline V gene has CDR1 MNHEY and CDR2 SVGAGI. V dropped 6 bases and J dropped 6; count of bases not matched to a gene: 11. The CDR3 reads CASSSSGTGTKTQYF. Here the CDR3 DNA reads TGTGCCAGCAGCTCCTCCGGGACAGGGACAAAGACCCAGTACTTC.

V gene TRBV11-1 combines with J gene TRBJ1-1; TRBD1 is a possible D gene (5 bases). V was clipped by 5 bases and J by 7 bases, with 14 bases between them. Germline CDR1 and CDR2: SGHAT and FQDESV (reference sequence). CDR3 length: 13 amino acids. The CDR3 loop is CASSPGREGEAFF. The CDR3 DNA sequence: TGTGCCAGCAGCCCGGGGCGTGAGGGTGAAGCTTTCTTT.

By sample share, this clonotype is medium-sized (0.01 to 0.1%). This rearrangement joins TRBV27 to TRBJ1-2; 8 nucleotides match TRBD1. The trim removed 5 bases at V and 8 bases at J, leaving 7 bases unmatched. CDR3 length: 13 residues. Germline values: CDR1 MNHEY, CDR2 SMNVEV (reference sequence). The CDR3 spells CASSLTTGGGYTF. The CDR3 DNA sequence: TGTGCCAGCAGTCTAACTACAGGGGGAGGCTACACCTTC.

By its share, this clonotype is medium-sized. V usage is TRBV15 and J usage is TRBJ2-7, with D perhaps TRBD2 (6 bases). There are 17 residues in the CDR3. Germline V gives CDR1 LNHNV, CDR2 YYDKDF (reference sequence). V was shortened by 1 base and J by 0 bases, with 16 bases between the two germline ends. Here the CDR3 DNA reads TGTGCCACCAGCAGAGTCTTTAGCGGCTTAGGCTCCTACGAGCAGTACTTC. Translation gives CATSRVFSGLGSYEQYF.

The V gene is TRBV20-1, the J gene TRBJ2-1, with a tentative D call TRBD1 (6 bases). The CDR3 contains 16 residues. The germline V gene encodes CDR1 DFQATT and CDR2 SNEGSKA (reference sequence). With 5 bases removed from V and 0 bases from J, the gap between germline ends came to 17 bases. DNA of the CDR3: TGCAGTGCTGGGACAACGACCGCCAGCTCCTACAATGAGCAGTTCTTC. It encodes CSAGTTTASSYNEQFF.

The gene calls are TRBV7-9 and TRBJ1-4, with D possibly TRBD1 on 5 matching bases. This CDR3 spans 15 amino acids. CDR1 and CDR2 (germline): SEHNR, FQNEAQ (reference sequence). The germline V and J ends were trimmed by 5 bases and 5 bases, with 15 bases remaining between them. CDR3 bases: TGTGCCAGCAGCCGAGACCCTGGGGCAAATGAAAAACTGTTTTTT. It translates to CASSRDPGANEKLFF.

About this clonotype: This sequence may be a read error, since a much larger clone differs from it by one base. The chain is built from TRBV6-5 and TRBJ2-6; D remains ambiguous. Germline CDR1 reads MNHEY; CDR2 reads SVGAGI. V was pared by 2 bases and J by 0 bases, with 5 bases between. The CDR3 spans 15 residues. CDR3 sequence: CASSYQDSGANVLTF. CDR3 sequence (DNA): TGTGCCAGCAGTTACCAGGACTCTGGGGCCAACGTCCTGACTTTC.

Within the sample, this clonotype is medium-sized (0.01 to 0.1%). V usage is TRBV29-1 and J usage is TRBJ2-1, with 8 bases fitting TRBD1. CDR1 is SQVTM, CDR2 ANQGSEA, per germline. The CDR3 length is 14 residues. With V trimmed by 4 bases and J by 9 bases, 11 bases remained unmatched. The CDR3 region has the DNA TGCAGCGTTGCCGATGGACAGGGTTGGTCTGAGCAGTTCTTC. Encoded protein: CSVADGQGWSEQFF.

This clonotype is labeled as medium-sized. The V call is TRBV6-1, the J call TRBJ2-3; 8 bases fit TRBD2. V was clipped by 1 base and J by 4 bases; unmatched bases: 4. Germline V gene lookup returns CDR1 MNHNS and CDR2 SASEGT. The CDR3 extends over 15 amino acids. CDR3 bases: TGTGCCAGCAGTGAAGAAGCGGGAGCGGCAGATACGCAGTATTTT. The encoded protein is CASSEEAGAADTQYF.

This clonotype is judged large. V and J are TRBV29-1 and TRBJ2-1; 9 bases fit TRBD1. The CDR3 is 15 amino acids. V was pared by 4 bases and J by 2 bases, with 6 bases of the junction left unmatched. The germline gives CDR1 SQVTM, CDR2 ANQGSEA. In DNA form, the CDR3 reads TGCAGCGTTGTGGGACAGGGCGAAACCTACAATGAGCAGTTCTTC. Translation: CSVVGQGETYNEQFF.